The clone carrying this TCR beta chain was recorded at least ten times. Its antigen remains unknown. Amplified TCR beta CDR3 regions derived from RNA transcripts. RT-PCR in the first round (using the HTBI primer set) targeted the TCR CDR3. TCRdb analysed the multiplex PCR reads with MiXCR anew, one entry per CDR3 protein. Here the sample spans around 600,000 distinct CDR3 sequences, 12% to 15% being singletons. CDR3 length: 13 amino acids. CDR1 and CDR2 (germline): KGHSH, LQKENI. The V end was cut by 6 bases, the J end by 0 bases, with 9 bases between. This sample was included in a study of T cells in Graves' hyperthyroidism and ophthalmopathy. Ophthalmopathy patients showed a Clinical Activity Score of at least 3, NOSPECS grade of at least 4 and duration under 3 months. Not enrolled were patients with uncontrolled infection, other autoimmune disease, pregnancy or lactation. Study-level points and caveats: Most clonotypes expanded in thyroid above 0.001 were likewise present in blood. In simple terms, a model built on 13 V-J features told ophthalmopathy apart from stable hyperthyroidism.

The chain uses TRBV18 and TRBJ2-7; tentatively, D is TRBD1 (5 bases). The sample consisted of blood. The origin of this receptor is a woman younger than 35 with Graves' ophthalmopathy. CDR3 coding DNA: TGTGCCAGCTCTCAGGGCGTCTCCTACGAGCAGTACTTC. Its protein product is CASSQGVSYEQYF.